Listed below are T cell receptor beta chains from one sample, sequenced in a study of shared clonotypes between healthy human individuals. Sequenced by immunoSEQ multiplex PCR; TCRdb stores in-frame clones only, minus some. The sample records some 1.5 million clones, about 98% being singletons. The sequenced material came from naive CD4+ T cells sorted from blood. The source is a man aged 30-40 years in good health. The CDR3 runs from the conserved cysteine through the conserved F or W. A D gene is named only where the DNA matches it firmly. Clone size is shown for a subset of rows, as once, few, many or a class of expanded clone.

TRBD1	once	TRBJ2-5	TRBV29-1	CSVARPDRGGETQYF	TGCAGCGTTGCCAGACCGGACAGGGGCGGGGAGACCCAGTACTTC
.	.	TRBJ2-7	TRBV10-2	CASRLHGASYEQYF	TGCGCCAGCAGACTCCACGGAGCCTCCTACGAGCAGTACTTC
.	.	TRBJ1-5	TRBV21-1	CASSTSSNQPQHF	TGTGCCAGCAGCACCAGTAGCAATCAGCCCCAGCATTTT
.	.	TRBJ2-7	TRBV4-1	CASSQDLITGHNEQYF	TGCGCCAGCAGCCAAGATCTGATCACAGGGCACAACGAGCAGTACTTC
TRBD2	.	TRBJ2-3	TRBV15	CATSRVASGRRRADTQYF	TGTGCCACCAGCAGAGTTGCTAGCGGGAGGAGAAGGGCAGATACGCAGTATTTT
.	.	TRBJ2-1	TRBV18	CASSPTGKQMRNEQFF	TGTGCCAGCTCACCGACCGGGAAACAGATGAGGAATGAGCAGTTCTTC
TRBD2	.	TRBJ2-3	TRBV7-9	CASSFTKGGLARTDTQYF	TGTGCCAGCAGCTTTACAAAAGGGGGACTAGCGCGCACAGATACGCAGTATTTT
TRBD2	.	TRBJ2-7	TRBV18	CASSSLADYEQYF	TGTGCCAGCTCATCCCTAGCGGATTACGAGCAGTACTTC
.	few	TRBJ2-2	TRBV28	CASHSGRGYTGELFF	TGTGCCAGCCACTCCGGAAGGGGATACACCGGGGAGCTGTTTTTT
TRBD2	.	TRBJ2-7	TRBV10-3	CAIKSSGISYEQYF	TGTGCCATCAAGTCGAGCGGGATCTCCTACGAGCAGTACTTC
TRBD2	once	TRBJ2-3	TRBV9	CASSYQPGLASTGGTDTQYF	TGTGCCAGCAGCTACCAGCCGGGACTAGCGTCGACGGGGGGCACAGATACGCAGTATTTT
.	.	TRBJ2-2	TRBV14	CASSQAVGFYTGELFF	TGTGCCAGCAGCCAAGCCGTAGGGTTTTACACCGGGGAGCTGTTTTTT
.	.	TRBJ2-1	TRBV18	CASSPPNQYNEQFF	TGTGCCAGCTCACCACCTAACCAGTACAATGAGCAGTTCTTC
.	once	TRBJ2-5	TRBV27	CASTPSPQETQYF	TGTGCCAGCACCCCCTCCCCCCAAGAGACCCAGTACTTC
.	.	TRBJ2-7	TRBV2	CASRTASYEQYF	TGTGCCAGCAGAACAGCCTCCTACGAGCAGTACTTC
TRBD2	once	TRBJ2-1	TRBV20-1	CAGTNHNEQFF	TGTGCCGGGACTAACCACAATGAGCAGTTCTTC
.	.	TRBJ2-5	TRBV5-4	CASSLSRGQETQYF	TGTGCCAGCAGCTTGTCAAGGGGCCAAGAGACCCAGTACTTC
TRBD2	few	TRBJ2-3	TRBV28	CASGTSGSTDTQYF	TGTGCCAGCGGGACTAGCGGGAGCACAGATACGCAGTATTTT
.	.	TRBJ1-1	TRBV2	CASSDEGGTEAFF	TGTGCCAGCAGTGATGAGGGGGGCACTGAAGCTTTCTTT
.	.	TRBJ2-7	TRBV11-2	CASSSGGGLFTEQYF	TGTGCCAGCAGCTCAGGGGGGGGACTATTCACCGAGCAGTACTTC
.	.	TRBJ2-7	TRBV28	CASSLWTGASEQYF	TGTGCCAGCAGTTTATGGACTGGGGCGAGCGAGCAGTACTTC
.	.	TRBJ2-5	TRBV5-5	CASSLGTSGTFGKTQYF	TGTGCCAGCAGCTTGGGCACCTCGGGGACTTTCGGGAAGACCCAGTACTTC
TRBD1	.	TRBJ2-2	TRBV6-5	CAIDRGPNTGELFF	TGTGCCATTGACAGGGGCCCCAACACCGGGGAGCTGTTTTTT
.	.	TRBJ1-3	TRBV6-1	CASSVGTRFFSGNTIYF	TGTGCCAGCAGTGTAGGGACGAGATTTTTCTCTGGAAACACCATATATTTT
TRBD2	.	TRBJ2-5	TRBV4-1	CASSPHPLAGQQETQYF	TGCGCCAGCAGCCCCCATCCCCTAGCGGGACAGCAAGAGACCCAGTACTTC
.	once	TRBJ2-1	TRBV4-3	CASSQDTNGRGSYNEQFF	TGCGCCAGCAGCCAAGACACCAACGGGAGAGGTTCCTACAATGAGCAGTTCTTC
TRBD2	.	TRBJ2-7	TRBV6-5	CASSYSGSGSSYEQYF	TGTGCCAGCAGTTACTCAGGTAGCGGGAGTTCCTACGAGCAGTACTTC
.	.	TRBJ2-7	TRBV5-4	CASSLGVGGQGSYEQYF	TGTGCCAGCAGCTTGGGTGTAGGGGGTCAGGGCTCCTACGAGCAGTACTTC
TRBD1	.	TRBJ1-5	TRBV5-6	CASSALRTGRNQPQHF	TGTGCCAGCAGCGCCCTCCGGACAGGGCGCAATCAGCCCCAGCATTTT
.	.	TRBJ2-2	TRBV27	CASSHLGAGELFF	TGTGCCAGCAGTCATTTGGGCGCCGGGGAGCTGTTTTTT
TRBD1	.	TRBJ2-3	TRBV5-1	CASSLEGQGTDTQYF	TGCGCCAGCAGCTTGGAGGGACAGGGGACAGATACGCAGTATTTT
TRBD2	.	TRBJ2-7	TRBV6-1	CASRPAGGYEQYF	TGTGCCAGCCGACCCGCGGGAGGGTACGAGCAGTACTTC
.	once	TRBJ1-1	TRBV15	CATSSNLNTEAFF	TGTGCCACCAGCAGTAACCTGAACACTGAAGCTTTCTTT
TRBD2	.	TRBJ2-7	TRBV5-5	CASSLGATSGYEQYF	TGTGCCAGCAGCTTGGGAGCGACTAGCGGCTACGAGCAGTACTTC
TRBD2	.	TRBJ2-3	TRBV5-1	CASSLGLAENTDTQYF	TGCGCCAGCAGCTTGGGGCTAGCGGAAAACACAGATACGCAGTATTTT
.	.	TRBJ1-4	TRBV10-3	CAITRDRNEKLFF	TGTGCCATCACCAGGGATCGGAATGAAAAACTGTTTTTT
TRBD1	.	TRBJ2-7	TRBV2	CASIGTGTVEQYF	TGTGCCAGCATTGGGACAGGGACGGTAGAGCAGTACTTC
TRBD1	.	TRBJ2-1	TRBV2	CASSNRGDNEQFF	TGTGCCAGCAGTAACAGGGGTGATAATGAGCAGTTCTTC
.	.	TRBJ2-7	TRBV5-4	CASSSAGRSYEQYF	TGTGCCAGCAGCTCGGCGGGCCGGTCCTACGAGCAGTACTTC
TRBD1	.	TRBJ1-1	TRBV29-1	CSVGGTGAWTEAFF	TGCAGCGTGGGGGGGACAGGAGCGTGGACTGAAGCTTTCTTT
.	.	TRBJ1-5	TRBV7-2	CASSLGDRNQPQHF	TGTGCCAGCAGCTTAGGTGACAGAAATCAGCCCCAGCATTTT
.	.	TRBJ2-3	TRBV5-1	CASSSRLRRTQTSTDTQYF	TGCGCCAGCAGCTCCCGACTGCGACGGACGCAGACTAGCACAGATACGCAGTATTTT
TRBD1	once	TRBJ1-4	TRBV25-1	CASSDSRKGAVEKLFF	TGTGCCAGCAGTGATTCCCGGAAGGGGGCTGTTGAAAAACTGTTTTTT